This T cell receptor (beta chain) was recovered during a study of cytomegalovirus exposure and HLA in healthy donors. Study-level findings and limits: The majority of TCR sequences were rare, yet some public TCRs appeared in many donors.

TCRdb's copy holds only in-frame clones and misses some; the assay was immunoSEQ multiplex PCR. This table has 50,000 to 80,000 clones, roughly 94% appearing once. Concerning this clone: As yet, its antigen is unknown.

The donors belonged to the approximately 120-subject validation cohort, separate from the roughly 720-subject first cohort. Germline CDR1 reads KGHSH; CDR2 reads LQKENI. Trimming removed 2 bases at V and 3 bases at J, with 14 bases between. This CDR3 region has 15 residues. The sequence was obtained from a woman aged 18 to 35 in good health and CMV-seropositive. The chain has TRBV18 and TRBJ2-7, with unresolved D. The source material was PBMCs. The CDR3 is CASSPELVLDYEQYF. As DNA, the CDR3 is TGTGCCAGCTCACCAGAGCTGGTATTAGACTACGAGCAGTACTTC.